These 20 T cell receptor beta chains were all obtained from the same sample, sequenced in a study of T cell responses to AZD1222 COVID-19 vaccine. Sequencing was performed with immunoSEQ multiplex PCR; in TCRdb, only in-frame clones are kept and a portion is missing. The profile covers about 110,000 clones, with 80% to 95% appearing a single time and approximately 2.7% taken by the ten largest. Sequenced material: peripheral blood, taken 28 days after the second AZD1222 dose. The receptors derive from an adult who received the AZD1222 COVID-19 vaccine.

The chain is built from TRBV5-8 and TRBJ2-2; D unclear. This CDR3 is built from 14 residues. Germline V gene sequence: CDR1 SGHTS, CDR2 YDEGEE. The ends were cut back, 0 bases at V and 4 bases at J, with 7 bases in the middle. The CDR3 bases are TGTGCCAGCAGCTTGGTACTGGCCACCGGGGAGCTGTTTTTT. It is translated as CASSLVLATGELFF.

The rearrangement joins TRBV19 to TRBJ2-1; TRBD1 aligns across 10 bases. After removal of 7 bases from V and 8 bases from J, the junction contained 14 bases not matched to a gene. The CDR3 has 16 amino acids. Germline-derived CDR1 and CDR2 are LNHDA and SQIVND (reference sequence). CDR3: CASTPRLGTGVDEQFF. The CDR3 DNA follows: TGTGCCAGTACCCCCCGGTTGGGGACAGGGGTCGATGAGCAGTTCTTC.

V usage is TRBV9 and J usage is TRBJ1-6, with 7 bases identical to TRBD1. CDR1 SGDLS and CDR2 YYNGEE come from the germline V gene. V shed 4 bases and J 7 bases; nucleotides not matched to a gene: 5. The CDR3 is 14 amino acids. The CDR3 spells CASSPMTGNSPLHF. In DNA form, the CDR3 reads TGTGCCAGCAGCCCCATGACAGGGAATTCACCCCTCCACTTT.

The V and J genes are TRBV5-6 and TRBJ2-7; TRBD1 matches at 7 bases. This CDR3 spans 14 amino acids. The trim removed 4 bases at V and 4 bases at J, leaving 8 bases unmatched. Looked up from germline, CDR1 is SGHDT and CDR2 is YYEEEE. The CDR3 region has the DNA TGTGCCAGCAGCCTGCCGGGACAGACATACGAGCAGTACTTC. This gives the protein CASSLPGQTYEQYF.

This clone has just one count. This CDR3 reads CASSRRTGATNEKLFF. CDR3 DNA: TGTGCCAGCAGCCGGCGGACAGGAGCAACTAATGAAAAACTGTTTTTT. The chain carries TRBV7-2 and TRBJ1-4, with TRBD1 matching 7 bases. Germline loops: CDR1 SGHTA, CDR2 FQGNSA. The CDR3 extends over 16 amino acids. The ends lost 5 bases at V and 0 bases at J; junction bases unmatched: 6.

The rearrangement links TRBV5-1 to TRBJ2-7; 13 nucleotides line up with TRBD2. V trimming: 3 bases; J trimming: 2 bases; junction bases outside the gene matches: 2. CDR1 is SGHRS, CDR2 YFSETQ, per germline. The CDR3 has 15 residues. The CDR3 DNA reads TGCGCCAGCAGCTGGGGGACTAGCGGGGCCTACGAGCAGTACTTC. This gives the protein CASSWGTSGAYEQYF.

This rearrangement joins TRBV7-2 to TRBJ1-5, with D perhaps matching TRBD1 (6 bases). The CDR3 is 16 residues long. Germline V gene lookup returns CDR1 SGHTA and CDR2 FQGNSA. Trimming cost V 1 base and J 6 bases, with 16 bases left between them. Here the CDR3 reads CASSLEPGALGQPQHF. The CDR3, as DNA: TGTGCCAGCAGCTTAGAACCAGGGGCTTTAGGTCAGCCCCAGCATTTT.

V usage is TRBV3-1 (or the pseudogene TRBV3-2) and J usage is TRBJ2-7; D may be TRBD1 (5 bases). The ends were cut back, 5 bases at V and 6 bases at J, with 14 bases in the middle. CDR3 size: 13 residues. The germline gives CDR1 LGHDT, CDR2 YNNKEL (reference sequence). The chain's CDR3 is CASSLLGVREQYF. CDR3 DNA: TGTGCCAGCAGCTTATTAGGGGTGCGCGAGCAGTACTTC.

This clone was counted between two and nine times. The chain is built from TRBV6-5 and TRBJ1-4; D might be TRBD1 (5 bases). V was cut by 3 bases and J by 7 bases, with 9 bases left in between. Looked up from germline, CDR1 is MNHEY and CDR2 is SVGAGI. The CDR3 consists of 13 residues. CDR3 bases: TGTGCCAGCAGTTATCGTCAGGGTGAAAAACTGTTTTTT. Translated: CASSYRQGEKLFF.

The genes are TRBV5-1 and TRBJ2-1, with D possibly TRBD1 on 6 matching bases. The CDR3 consists of 16 residues. Trimming took off 3 bases at V and 5 bases at J, with 18 bases between the two ends. CDR1 SGHRS and CDR2 YFSETQ come from the germline V gene. CDR3 bases: TGCGCCAGCAGCTCGATGACAGGAATTAGGAACAATGAGCAGTTCTTC. It yields the protein CASSSMTGIRNNEQFF.

The chain couples TRBV9 to TRBJ2-1, with TRBD2 identical over 10 bases. J gave up 14 bases and V 2 bases, and 7 bases lay outside the gene matches. The CDR3 extends over 13 amino acids. Germline lookup yields CDR1 SGDLS and CDR2 YYNGEE. This chain's CDR3 is CASSVWLAGVKFF. The CDR3 nucleotides are TGTGCCAGCAGCGTTTGGCTAGCGGGGGTTAAGTTCTTC.

The V gene is TRBV4-2, the J gene TRBJ2-3; D perhaps matches TRBD1 (5 bases). The germline V and J ends were trimmed by 2 bases and 2 bases, with 17 bases remaining between them. Germline V gives CDR1 LGHNA, CDR2 YNFKEQ. CDR3 length: 17 residues. CDR3 protein: CASSQPMGGAVTDTQYF. CDR3 sequence (DNA): TGTGCCAGCAGCCAACCCATGGGTGGGGCAGTCACAGATACGCAGTATTTT.

This clone was counted a single time. The chain employs TRBV28 and TRBJ1-2; no reliable D call. V was trimmed by 1 base and J by 10 bases, leaving 13 bases between them. The CDR3 runs to 13 residues. CDR1 MDHEN and CDR2 SYDVKM come from the germline V gene. The CDR3 sequence: CASSLFTPGDYTF. The CDR3 DNA sequence: TGTGCCAGCAGTTTATTTACCCCCGGGGACTACACCTTC.

This rearrangement joins TRBV5-4 to TRBJ1-2; the D gene is possibly TRBD1 (5 bases). This CDR3 has 14 residues. Trimming took off 2 bases at V and 3 bases at J, with 11 bases between the two ends. Germline V gene lookup returns CDR1 SGHNT and CDR2 YYREEE (reference sequence). The CDR3 DNA follows: TGTGCCAGCAGCTTCCAGGGAAGGGACTATGGCTACACCTTC. This translates into CASSFQGRDYGYTF.

The V call is TRBV10-3, the J call TRBJ2-1; weak D call: TRBD1 (5 bases). V was trimmed by 0 bases and J by 8 bases, leaving 11 bases between them. This CDR3 is 14 amino acids long. Per germline, CDR1 ENHRY and CDR2 SYGVKD. The CDR3 nucleotides read TGTGCCATCAGTGAGTCGGGGCTATGGGATGAGCAGTTCTTC. It codes for CAISESGLWDEQFF.

The chain is built from TRBV5-1 and TRBJ2-2; D is uncertain. The CDR3 covers 14 residues. Per germline, CDR1 SGHRS and CDR2 YFSETQ. Trimming stripped 0 bases from V and 4 bases from J, with 7 bases between. The CDR3 nucleotides read TGCGCCAGCAGCTTGGATCCCAGCACCGGGGAGCTGTTTTTT. Residues: CASSLDPSTGELFF.

In this sample, this clone turned up a few times. The V and J genes are TRBV2 and TRBJ1-4, with 8 bases identical to TRBD1. V was pared by 8 bases and J by 7 bases, with 6 bases of the junction left unmatched. Germline CDR1 is SNHLY and CDR2 is FYNNEI. This CDR3 is built from 13 residues. CDR3 sequence reads: CASRTGWVEKLFF. The CDR3 bases are TGTGCCAGCCGGACAGGGTGGGTTGAAAAACTGTTTTTT.

This chain joins TRBV27 and TRBJ1-5; 7 bases match TRBD1. CDR1 MNHEY and CDR2 SMNVEV come from the germline V gene (reference sequence). The length of the CDR3 is 18 residues. V shed 1 base and J 0 bases; nucleotides not matched to a gene: 9. CDR3 sequence reads: CASSLFSGGRDSNQPQHF. CDR3 sequence (DNA): TGTGCCAGCAGTTTATTTTCAGGGGGAAGGGATAGCAATCAGCCCCAGCATTTT.

This clone was recorded once. The chain couples TRBV5-4 to TRBJ2-7; TRBD1 agrees at 7 bases. Germline lookup yields CDR1 SGHNT and CDR2 YYREEE (reference sequence). The CDR3 runs to 14 residues. V trimming: 4 bases; J trimming: 2 bases; junction bases outside the gene matches: 6. CDR3 sequence (DNA): TGTGCCAGCAGCACCGGACAGGCGACCTACGAGCAGTACTTC. Its translation is CASSTGQATYEQYF.

In this sample, this clone turned up once. The rearrangement joins TRBV7-9 to TRBJ2-3; 7 bases line up with TRBD2. Trimming at V came to 2 bases and at J to 2 bases, leaving 16 bases not matched to a gene. Germline CDR1 is SEHNR and CDR2 is FQNEAQ (reference sequence). The CDR3 is made up of 19 amino acids. For the CDR3, the DNA is TGTGCCAGCAGCTTACCAGTACTAATAGCGGGTCCCTCCACAGATACGCAGTATTTT. It specifies CASSLPVLIAGPSTDTQYF.